The rows below give T cell receptor beta chains drawn from one sample of a study of Ad26.COV2.S vaccination and SARS-CoV-2 variants. Measured with immunoSEQ multiplex PCR; TCRdb has only the in-frame clones, and not every one. In the table there are about 350,000 clones, just over 90% of which are singletons. The material was peripheral blood, obtained after recovery from COVID-19. Receptors were obtained from a human donor who had recovered from COVID-19. Each CDR3 is given with its conserved first and last residue. A D gene is named only where the DNA matches it firmly. Expanded clones are given a class, and other clones once, few, many or no size at all.

j_call v_call cdr3_length clone_size d_call cdr3_aa cdr3_nt
TRBJ2-4 TRBV19 13 - TRBD1 CASSPGTENIQYF TGTGCCAGTAGTCCCGGGACAGAAAACATTCAGTACTTC
TRBJ1-2 TRBV25-1 13 - - CASGGVGSGGYTF TGTGCCAGCGGGGGGGTAGGATCGGGCGGCTACACCTTC
TRBJ1-3 TRBV19 18 - - CASSEGRASWSSGNTIYF TGTGCCAGTAGTGAGGGTCGGGCATCATGGAGCTCTGGAAACACCATATATTTT
TRBJ2-1 TRBV12-5 12 - - CASGPRYNEQFF TGTGCTAGTGGTCCCAGGTACAATGAGCAGTTCTTC
TRBJ1-2 TRBV5-1 14 - - CASSLNRDNYGYTF TGCGCCAGCAGCTTAAACCGGGACAACTATGGCTACACCTTC
TRBJ2-2 TRBV9 15 - - CASSVDGAATGELFF TGTGCCAGCAGCGTAGACGGGGCTGCCACCGGGGAGCTGTTTTTT
TRBJ1-1 TRBV7-2 14 - - CASSLTSSGTEAFF TGTGCCAGCAGCTTGACGTCGTCGGGTACTGAAGCTTTCTTT
TRBJ2-1 TRBV15 15 - TRBD2 CATLTSTSGGHEQFF TGTGCCACCCTTACCAGTACGAGCGGGGGGCATGAGCAGTTCTTC
TRBJ2-3 TRBV27 16 - - CASRPTTVPATDTQYF TGTGCCAGCAGACCCACTACAGTGCCCGCGACAGATACGCAGTATTTT
TRBJ2-7 TRBV7-9 15 once TRBD1 CASSSRQGISYEQYF TGTGCCAGCAGCTCCCGACAGGGGATCAGCTACGAGCAGTACTTC
TRBJ2-3 TRBV10-1 14 - - CASSDSPGTDTQYF TGCGCCAGCAGCGACTCGCCGGGCACAGATACGCAGTATTTT